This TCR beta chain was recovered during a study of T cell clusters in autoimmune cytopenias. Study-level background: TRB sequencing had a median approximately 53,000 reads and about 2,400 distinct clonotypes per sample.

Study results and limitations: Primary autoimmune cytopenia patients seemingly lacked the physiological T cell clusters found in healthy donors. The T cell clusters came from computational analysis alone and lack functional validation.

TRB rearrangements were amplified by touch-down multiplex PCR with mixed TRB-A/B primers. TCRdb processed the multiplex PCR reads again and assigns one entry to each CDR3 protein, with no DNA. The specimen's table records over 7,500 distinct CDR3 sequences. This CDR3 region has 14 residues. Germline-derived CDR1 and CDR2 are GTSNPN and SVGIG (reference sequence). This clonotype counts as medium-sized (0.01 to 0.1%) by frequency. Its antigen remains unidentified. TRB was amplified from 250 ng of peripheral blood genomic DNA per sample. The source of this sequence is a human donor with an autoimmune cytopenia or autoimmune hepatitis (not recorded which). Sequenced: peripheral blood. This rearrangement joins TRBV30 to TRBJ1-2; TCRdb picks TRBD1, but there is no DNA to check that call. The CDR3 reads CAWWRTGFPYGYTF.